This T cell receptor beta chain appears in the sequencing data of a study of blood T cell repertoires in COVID-19. Study information: Sources were T cells, B-cell-depleted T cells, or PBMCs; the material itself was cDNA or gDNA.

In the original analysis: Amplification of reference gene primers was used by the study to estimate nucleated cell counts. Assay: immunoSEQ multiplex PCR; the TCRdb copy retains only in-frame clones and omits some. V and J calls and clone size are as listed in that table; D and trimming were resolved from the DNA. The top ten hold 6.5% to 9% of the sample, which has 88,000 or so clones, approximately 86% seen once. V lost 0 bases, J lost 5 bases, and 11 bases lay in between. Germline loops: CDR1 SGHNT, CDR2 YYREEE (reference sequence). The CDR3 has 14 residues. The clonotype originates from a man aged 55 to 70 with acute or convalescent COVID-19. The chain links TRBV5-4 to TRBJ1-1, with D unresolved. Sequenced input: peripheral blood. The DNA for the CDR3 is TGTGCCAGCAGCTTGGGGAGGAAGGTAACTGAAGCTTTCTTT. Amino acids: CASSLGRKVTEAFF.